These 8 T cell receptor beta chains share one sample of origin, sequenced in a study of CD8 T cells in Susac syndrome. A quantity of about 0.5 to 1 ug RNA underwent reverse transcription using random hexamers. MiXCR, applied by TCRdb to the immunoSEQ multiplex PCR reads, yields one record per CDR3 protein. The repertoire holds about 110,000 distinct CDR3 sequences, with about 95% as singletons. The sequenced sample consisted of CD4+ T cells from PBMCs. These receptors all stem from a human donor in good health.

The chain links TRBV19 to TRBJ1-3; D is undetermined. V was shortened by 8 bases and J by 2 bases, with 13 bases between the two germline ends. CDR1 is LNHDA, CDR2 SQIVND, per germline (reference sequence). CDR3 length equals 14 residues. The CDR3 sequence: CASRGLEAGNTIYF. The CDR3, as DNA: TGTGCCAGTCGTGGCTTGGAAGCTGGAAACACCATATATTTT.

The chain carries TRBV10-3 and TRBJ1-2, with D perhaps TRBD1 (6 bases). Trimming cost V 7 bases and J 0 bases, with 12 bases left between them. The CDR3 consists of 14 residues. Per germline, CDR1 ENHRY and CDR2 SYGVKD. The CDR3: CAINQDSSNYGYTF. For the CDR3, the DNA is TGTGCCATCAACCAGGACAGCTCTAACTATGGCTACACCTTC.

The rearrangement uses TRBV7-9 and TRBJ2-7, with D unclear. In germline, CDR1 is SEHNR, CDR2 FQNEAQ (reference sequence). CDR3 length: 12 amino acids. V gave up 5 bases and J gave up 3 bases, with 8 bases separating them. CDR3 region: CASSKSDYEQYF. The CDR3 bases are TGTGCCAGCAGCAAATCAGACTACGAGCAGTACTTC.

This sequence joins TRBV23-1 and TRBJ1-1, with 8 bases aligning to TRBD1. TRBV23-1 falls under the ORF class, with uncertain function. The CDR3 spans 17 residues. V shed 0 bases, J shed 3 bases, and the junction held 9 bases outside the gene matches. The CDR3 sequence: CASSQSDWTGLDTEAFF. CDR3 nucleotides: TGCGCCAGCAGTCAATCGGACTGGACAGGGTTGGACACTGAAGCTTTCTTT.

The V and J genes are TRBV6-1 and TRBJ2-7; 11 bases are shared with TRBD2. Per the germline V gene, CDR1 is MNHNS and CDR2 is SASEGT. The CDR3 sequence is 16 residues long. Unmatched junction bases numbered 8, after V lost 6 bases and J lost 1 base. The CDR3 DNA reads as TGTGCCAGCAGACGGACTAGCGGGTATGATTCCTACGAGCAGTACTTC. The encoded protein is CASRRTSGYDSYEQYF.

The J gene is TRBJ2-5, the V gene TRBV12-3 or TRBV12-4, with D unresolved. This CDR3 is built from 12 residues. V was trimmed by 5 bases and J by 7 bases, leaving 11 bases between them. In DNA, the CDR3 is TGTGCCAGCAGTAGCAGACCGGGGACCCAGTACTTC. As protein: CASSSRPGTQYF.

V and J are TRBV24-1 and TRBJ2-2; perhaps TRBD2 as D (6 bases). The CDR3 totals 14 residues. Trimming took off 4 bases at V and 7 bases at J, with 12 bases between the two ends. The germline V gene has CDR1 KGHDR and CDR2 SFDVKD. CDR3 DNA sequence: TGTGCCACCAGTGAAGGAGGGTCGGGCGGGGAGCTGTTTTTT. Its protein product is CATSEGGSGGELFF.

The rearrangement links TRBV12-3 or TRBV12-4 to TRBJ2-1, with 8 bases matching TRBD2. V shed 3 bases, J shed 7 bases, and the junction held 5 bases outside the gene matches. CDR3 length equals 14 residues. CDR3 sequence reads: CASSFRGGQNEQFF. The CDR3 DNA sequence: TGTGCCAGCAGTTTTCGGGGGGGCCAGAATGAGCAGTTCTTC.